This T cell receptor beta chain stems from a study of lymphopenia after photon versus proton radiotherapy. Overall study results and limits: Oligoclonal CD8+ Temra expansion after nadir drove photon patients' diversity drop.

V dropped 0 bases and J dropped 0 bases, with 6 bases sitting between them. Germline lookup yields CDR1 LNHNV and CDR2 YYDKDF (reference sequence). The CDR3 has 15 residues. About this clone: Its target is unknown.

Method: immunoSEQ multiplex PCR; TCRdb's copy keeps in-frame clones and lacks some. Of over 50,000 clones in the sample, approximately 86% were seen once. The sequencing here drew on peripheral blood, taken from a patient treated with photon-based radiotherapy. The source is a man aged 40-50 years with gastric cancer. The chain couples TRBV15 to TRBJ1-3; D remains ambiguous. CDR3 in DNA: TGTGCCACCAGCAGAGAGCGTTTCTCTGGAAACACCATATATTTT. Translating gives CATSRERFSGNTIYF.